The clone carrying this TCR beta chain was observed at least ten times. Template material for amplifying TCR beta CDR3 regions consisted of RNA transcripts. The study used the HTBI primer set for a first-round RT-PCR of the TCR CDR3. TCRdb passed the multiplex PCR reads through MiXCR, listing each CDR3 protein once. The repertoire holds some 690,000 distinct CDR3 sequences, with roughly 17% as singletons. This record belongs to a study of T cells in Graves' hyperthyroidism and ophthalmopathy. Turning to the study itself: Peripheral blood was taken when the disease was first diagnosed, before any treatment began.

Those with hyperthyroidism were 18 to 65 years old, newly diagnosed, and ill for under 2 months. CDR1 MNHEY and CDR2 SVGEGT come from the germline V gene. This CDR3 region has 14 residues. V was trimmed by 3 bases and J by 3 bases, leaving 12 bases between them. This rearrangement joins TRBV6-2 or TRBV6-3 to TRBJ2-7, with a weak D call TRBD1 (7 bases). This TCR came from a man aged 50-59 years with Graves' hyperthyroidism. The sample taken for sequencing was blood. CDR3 residues: CASSYRQGLYEQYF. The CDR3 nucleotides read TGTGCCAGCAGTTATCGACAGGGACTCTACGAGCAGTACTTC.